A selection of T cell receptor beta chains follows, all from one sample in a study of blood T cell repertoires in COVID-19. Only in-frame clones appear in the TCRdb table, and some are missing; sequencing was by immunoSEQ multiplex PCR. The table records some 190,000 clones, roughly 85% of them present only once. Sequencing was done on a sample of peripheral blood. The receptor set was obtained from a man aged 60 to 69 with acute or convalescent COVID-19. Both conserved end residues are part of each CDR3. Fields, in order: V gene, CDR3 length, J gene, D gene, clone size, CDR3 DNA, CDR3 protein. D genes are given only for firm matches. Clone size appears in some rows only: once, few, many, or a class for an expanded clone.

V gene: TRBV7-9
CDR3 length: 15
J gene: TRBJ2-1
D gene: TRBD2
clone size: NA
CDR3 DNA: TGTGCCAGCAGTTCCAGCGGGACTACCTACAATGAGCAGTTCTTC
CDR3 protein: CASSSSGTTYNEQFF

V gene: TRBV5-1
CDR3 length: 18
J gene: TRBJ2-5
D gene: TRBD2
clone size: NA
CDR3 DNA: TGCGCCAGCAGCTTGCTAGCGGGAGGGACCAACCCCGGGGAGACCCAGTACTTC
CDR3 protein: CASSLLAGGTNPGETQYF

V gene: TRBV18
CDR3 length: 16
J gene: TRBJ2-2
D gene: NA
clone size: NA
CDR3 DNA: TGTGCCAGCTCACCAGCCCGGACTGCCAGGACCGGGGAGCTGTTTTTT
CDR3 protein: CASSPARTARTGELFF

V gene: TRBV28
CDR3 length: 14
J gene: TRBJ2-7
D gene: NA
clone size: NA
CDR3 DNA: TGTGCCAGCAGTAGAGTACAGGTCCCCTACGAGCAGTACTTC
CDR3 protein: CASSRVQVPYEQYF

V gene: TRBV2
CDR3 length: 12
J gene: TRBJ1-4
D gene: TRBD1
clone size: NA
CDR3 DNA: TGTGCCAGCAGTCGCTGGGACAGCCCCGCGACGTTT
CDR3 protein: CASSRWDSPATF

V gene: TRBV23-1
CDR3 length: 16
J gene: TRBJ2-5
D gene: TRBD2
clone size: once
CDR3 DNA: TGCGCCAGCAGTCAACGATCGCGGGGGGCGAGTGAGACCCAGTACTTC
CDR3 protein: CASSQRSRGASETQYF

V gene: TRBV19
CDR3 length: 15
J gene: TRBJ2-1
D gene: TRBD2
clone size: NA
CDR3 DNA: TGTGCCAGTAGTATTGCTAGCGGGAGGCCCAATGAGCAGTTCTTC
CDR3 protein: CASSIASGRPNEQFF

V gene: TRBV5-8
CDR3 length: 14
J gene: TRBJ2-7
D gene: TRBD1
clone size: NA
CDR3 DNA: TGTGCCAGCAGCCGGGGACAGGGGTGGAACGAGCAGTACTTC
CDR3 protein: CASSRGQGWNEQYF

V gene: TRBV7-8
CDR3 length: 15
J gene: TRBJ2-7
D gene: NA
clone size: NA
CDR3 DNA: TGTGCCAGCAGCTCCCTCCAGGGTCCCTCCTACGAGCAGTACTTC
CDR3 protein: CASSSLQGPSYEQYF

V gene: TRBV28
CDR3 length: 14
J gene: TRBJ2-7
D gene: TRBD2
clone size: NA
CDR3 DNA: TGTGCCAGCAGTTTAAGTGGCGGGAGTAACGAGCAGTACTTC
CDR3 protein: CASSLSGGSNEQYF

V gene: TRBV28
CDR3 length: 15
J gene: TRBJ1-4
D gene: NA
clone size: NA
CDR3 DNA: TGTGCCAGCAGTTCTCCGACAGGCTCTAATGAAAAACTGTTTTTT
CDR3 protein: CASSSPTGSNEKLFF

V gene: TRBV11-1
CDR3 length: 15
J gene: TRBJ2-7
D gene: TRBD2
clone size: NA
CDR3 DNA: TGTGCCAGCAGCTTAGCTCCGGGAGGAGAATACGAGCAGTACTTC
CDR3 protein: CASSLAPGGEYEQYF

V gene: TRBV18
CDR3 length: 16
J gene: TRBJ2-2
D gene: NA
clone size: NA
CDR3 DNA: TGTGCCAGCTCACCACGAGGAGGGCGGAACACCGGGGAGCTGTTTTTT
CDR3 protein: CASSPRGGRNTGELFF

V gene: TRBV29-1
CDR3 length: 12
J gene: TRBJ1-4
D gene: NA
clone size: NA
CDR3 DNA: TGCAGCTCCCTTACCGGGGATGAAAAACTGTTTTTT
CDR3 protein: CSSLTGDEKLFF

V gene: TRBV19
CDR3 length: 15
J gene: TRBJ1-4
D gene: TRBD1
clone size: NA
CDR3 DNA: TGTGCCAGTAGTCCCGGGGACAGGGGTAATGAAAAACTGTTTTTT
CDR3 protein: CASSPGDRGNEKLFF

V gene: TRBV4-2
CDR3 length: 15
J gene: TRBJ2-7
D gene: TRBD2
clone size: once
CDR3 DNA: TGTGCCAGCAGCCAAGTAGCGGGAGAGACCTACGAGCAGTACTTC
CDR3 protein: CASSQVAGETYEQYF

V gene: TRBV5-1
CDR3 length: 18
J gene: TRBJ2-1
D gene: TRBD2
clone size: once
CDR3 DNA: TGCGCCAGCAGCTTGGCAACTACCGGGACTAGCGGGAGTCGCGAGCAGTTCTTC
CDR3 protein: CASSLATTGTSGSREQFF

V gene: TRBV28
CDR3 length: 14
J gene: TRBJ2-2
D gene: TRBD1
clone size: NA
CDR3 DNA: TGTGCCAGCAGCCGACAGGGGGCGACCGGGGAGCTGTTTTTT
CDR3 protein: CASSRQGATGELFF

V gene: TRBV28
CDR3 length: 14
J gene: TRBJ2-7
D gene: NA
clone size: NA
CDR3 DNA: TGTGCCAGCAGTTACCCAACTGCCACCTACGAGCAGTACTTC
CDR3 protein: CASSYPTATYEQYF

V gene: TRBV7-2
CDR3 length: 16
J gene: TRBJ2-1
D gene: TRBD2
clone size: NA
CDR3 DNA: TGTGCCAGCAGCTGGGGGACTAGCGGGGCCTACAATGAGCAGTTCTTC
CDR3 protein: CASSWGTSGAYNEQFF

V gene: TRBV9
CDR3 length: 14
J gene: TRBJ2-3
D gene: NA
clone size: NA
CDR3 DNA: TGTGCCAGCACCCGGACTGTTAGCACAGATACGCAGTATTTT
CDR3 protein: CASTRTVSTDTQYF

V gene: TRBV11-3
CDR3 length: 16
J gene: TRBJ2-3
D gene: TRBD1
clone size: NA
CDR3 DNA: TGTGCCAGCAGCTGGACCGGGACAGGGAGTTCGGATACGCAGTATTTT
CDR3 protein: CASSWTGTGSSDTQYF

V gene: TRBV14
CDR3 length: 15
J gene: TRBJ1-1
D gene: NA
clone size: NA
CDR3 DNA: TGTGCCAGCAGCCCACTGGACAGTCGTGACACTGAAGCTTTCTTT
CDR3 protein: CASSPLDSRDTEAFF

V gene: TRBV18
CDR3 length: 18
J gene: TRBJ1-2
D gene: NA
clone size: NA
CDR3 DNA: TGTGCCAGCTCACCACAGGGGCGTGGAACCCGGGCTAACTATGGCTACACCTTC
CDR3 protein: CASSPQGRGTRANYGYTF

V gene: TRBV3-1/TRBV3-2
CDR3 length: 13
J gene: TRBJ1-6
D gene: NA
clone size: NA
CDR3 DNA: TGTGCCAGCAGCCAAGACTCTCGGTCACCCCTCCACTTT
CDR3 protein: CASSQDSRSPLHF

V gene: TRBV13
CDR3 length: 16
J gene: TRBJ2-1
D gene: TRBD2
clone size: NA
CDR3 DNA: TGTGCCAGCAGCCCGGGGGGGGCGGGAGCGTACAATGAGCAGTTCTTC
CDR3 protein: CASSPGGAGAYNEQFF

V gene: TRBV19
CDR3 length: 15
J gene: TRBJ1-5
D gene: TRBD1
clone size: NA
CDR3 DNA: TGTGCCAGTAGTATACGACAGGGCAGCAATCAGCCCCAGCATTTT
CDR3 protein: CASSIRQGSNQPQHF

V gene: TRBV27
CDR3 length: 13
J gene: TRBJ1-4
D gene: NA
clone size: NA
CDR3 DNA: TGTGCCAGCAGGGGGCGTCCCAATGAAAAACTGTTTTTT
CDR3 protein: CASRGRPNEKLFF

V gene: TRBV9
CDR3 length: 16
J gene: TRBJ2-2
D gene: NA
clone size: once
CDR3 DNA: TGTGCCAGCAGCGTCGCGGACTGGGCGAACACCGGGGAGCTGTTTTTT
CDR3 protein: CASSVADWANTGELFF

V gene: TRBV6-1
CDR3 length: 14
J gene: TRBJ2-7
D gene: NA
clone size: NA
CDR3 DNA: TGTGCCAGCAGTGAAGGGAGGGGAAGAGACGAGCAGTACTTC
CDR3 protein: CASSEGRGRDEQYF